These 29 T cell receptor beta chains originate from one sample sequenced in a study. One entry per CDR3 protein results from TCRdb running MiXCR on the RT-PCR reads. The data contain more than 600,000 distinct CDR3 sequences, 14% of them singletons. The sequenced material came from memory CD4+ T cells from blood. The receptor source for this set is a female donor in good health, serving as a healthy control.

V is TRBV6-5 and J is TRBJ1-3; 7 bases are shared with TRBD1. CDR1 MNHEY and CDR2 SVGAGI come from the germline V gene. The trim removed 3 bases at V and 0 bases at J, leaving 2 bases unmatched. This CDR3 region has 15 residues. The CDR3 nucleotides read TGTGCCAGCAGTTATGGGACAGCCTCTGGAAACACCATATATTTT. The encoded protein is CASSYGTASGNTIYF.

This clonotype was seen many times. The CDR3 reads CAISAGGNTGELFF. The CDR3 bases are TGTGCCATCAGTGCCGGGGGGAACACCGGGGAGCTGTTTTTT. The rearrangement joins TRBV10-3 to TRBJ2-2, with D perhaps TRBD2 (6 bases). The CDR3 extends over 14 amino acids. CDR1 is ENHRY and CDR2 is SYGVKD in the germline V gene. Trimming shortened V by 4 bases and J by 1 base, and 7 bases separated the two germline ends.

This clonotype was counted between two and nine times. The chain has TRBV24-1 and TRBJ2-5, with 7 nucleotides matching TRBD1. V dropped 4 bases and J dropped 4; count of bases not matched to a gene: 2. The CDR3 spans 13 residues. Germline V gene lookup returns CDR1 KGHDR and CDR2 SFDVKD. This CDR3 is CATSDYRGETQYF. CDR3 DNA sequence: TGTGCCACCAGTGACTACAGGGGAGAGACCCAGTACTTC.

At least ten counts were recorded for this clonotype. The chain has TRBV20-1 and TRBJ1-1; D is ambiguous. In germline, CDR1 is DFQATT, CDR2 SNEGSKA (reference sequence). The CDR3 extends over 15 amino acids. Trimming removed 2 bases from V and 1 base from J, with 14 bases in between. Here the CDR3 DNA reads TGCAGTGCTAGACCCGGACGGAGGGAGAACACTGAAGCTTTCTTT. Its protein is CSARPGRRENTEAFF.

V is TRBV20-1 and J is TRBJ2-3, with a weak D call TRBD1 (6 bases). Trimming cost V 6 bases and J 5 bases, with 15 bases left between them. Germline V lookup: CDR1 DFQATT, CDR2 SNEGSKA (reference sequence). CDR3 length equals 13 residues. In DNA, the CDR3 is TGCAGTGCCAGGGGCGGAAAGATAGATACGCAGTATTTT. Translation gives CSARGGKIDTQYF.

This clonotype was seen many times. The rearrangement uses TRBV12-3 or TRBV12-4 and TRBJ1-2; TRBD1 aligns across 8 bases. With V trimmed by 8 bases and J by 9 bases, 14 bases remained unmatched. There are 14 residues in the CDR3. The CDR3 reads CASGLSDRGGRYTF. CDR3 bases: TGTGCCAGCGGCTTGTCAGACAGGGGAGGACGCTACACCTTC.

V is TRBV11-1 and J is TRBJ2-3; 7 bases are shared with TRBD2. V lost 3 bases to trimming and J lost 3 bases; unmatched junction nucleotides: 6. Germline CDR1 is SGHAT and CDR2 is FQDESV (reference sequence). The CDR3 extends over 15 amino acids. DNA of the CDR3: TGTGCCAGCAGCTTGGGAGGGCCCGGAACAGATACGCAGTATTTT. Protein: CASSLGGPGTDTQYF.

This clonotype was observed many times. Germline is not matched at one junction end, which may reflect a read error. The chain couples TRBV5-1 to TRBJ1-5; tentative D call: TRBD1 (5 bases). The CDR3 spans 13 residues. CDR1 is SGHRS, CDR2 YFSETQ, per germline. The DNA of the CDR3 is TGTGCCAGCAGCTTAGGGGTAAATCAGCCCCAGCATTTT. Encoded protein: CASSLGVNQPQHF.

The chain uses TRBV18 and TRBJ1-6, with TRBD1 matching over 9 bases. CDR3 length equals 17 residues. Germline values: CDR1 KGHSH, CDR2 LQKENI. The V segment lost 5 bases and the J segment 7 bases; nucleotides outside the gene matches: 12. The CDR3 spells CASSYLLPGQGNSPLHF. The CDR3 DNA is TGTGCCAGCTCATACTTACTGCCGGGACAGGGAAATTCACCCCTCCACTTT.

This clonotype was found a few times. This chain joins TRBV13 and TRBJ2-7, with 7 bases lining up with TRBD2. Germline V gene data show CDR1 as PRHDT and CDR2 as FYEKMQ (reference sequence). After removal of 5 bases from V and 3 bases from J, the junction contained 10 bases not matched to a gene. There are 15 residues in the CDR3. CDR3 amino acids: CASSPRRSGVYEQYF. The CDR3 DNA is TGTGCCAGCAGCCCCCGTCGGAGCGGGGTCTACGAGCAGTACTTC.

This clonotype was detected a few times. The chain joins TRBV20-1 to TRBJ2-1; the D gene is possibly TRBD1 (6 bases). The CDR3 has 15 residues. The V end was cut by 0 bases, the J end by 2 bases, with 11 bases between. The germline V gene has CDR1 DFQATT and CDR2 SNEGSKA (reference sequence). The CDR3 sequence is CSARDQQGTYNEQFF. CDR3 sequence (DNA): TGCAGTGCTAGAGATCAACAGGGAACCTACAATGAGCAGTTCTTC.

This clonotype showed up many times. V gene TRBV20-1 combines with J gene TRBJ2-1; TRBD2 matches 9 bases. Germline V CDR1 and CDR2: DFQATT, SNEGSKA (reference sequence). The ends lost 6 bases at V and 6 bases at J; junction bases unmatched: 12. There are 15 residues in the CDR3. The chain's CDR3 is CSAADLAGVGNEQFF. Written as DNA, the CDR3 is TGCAGTGCCGCGGACTTAGCGGGAGTAGGCAATGAGCAGTTCTTC.

This clonotype was detected many times. The chain links TRBV5-1 to TRBJ2-7; 8 nucleotides match TRBD2. J gave up 0 bases and V 4 bases, and 9 bases lay outside the gene matches. Germline lookup yields CDR1 SGHRS and CDR2 YFSETQ. The CDR3 loop spans 16 amino acids. CDR3 sequence: CASSPLNSGASYEQYF. DNA for the CDR3: TGCGCCAGCAGCCCACTGAATAGCGGGGCCTCCTACGAGCAGTACTTC.

The chain is built from TRBV5-4 and TRBJ2-7, with a weak D call TRBD1 (7 bases). The CDR3 covers 17 residues. The germline CDR1 and CDR2 sequences are SGHNT and YYREEE (reference sequence). V was trimmed by 0 bases and J by 7 bases, leaving 23 bases between them. The CDR3 here is CASSLGGDRVSLREQYF. The CDR3, as DNA: TGTGCCAGCAGCTTGGGGGGGGACAGAGTGTCTTTACGGGAGCAGTACTTC.

This clonotype has a count of ten or more. The chain couples TRBV12-3 or TRBV12-4 to TRBJ1-1; D unresolved. The V gene lost 3 bases and the J gene lost 1 base, with 6 bases spanning the gap. CDR3 length: 13 amino acids. CDR3 amino acids: CASSFNGNTEAFF. The CDR3 coding sequence is TGTGCCAGCAGTTTCAACGGGAACACTGAAGCTTTCTTT.

This clonotype was seen repeatedly, ten times or more. V and J are TRBV27 and TRBJ1-6; D is unclear. This CDR3 is built from 14 residues. The V end lost 2 bases, the J end lost 10 bases, and 12 bases lay between the germline ends. Germline V CDR1 and CDR2: MNHEY, SMNVEV (reference sequence). CDR3 sequence reads: CASSLMADQSPLHF. The CDR3 nucleotides read TGTGCCAGCAGTTTAATGGCAGACCAGTCACCCCTCCACTTT.

This clonotype appeared many times. The genes are TRBV5-5 and TRBJ2-7, with 8 bases matching TRBD1. Germline V gene lookup returns CDR1 SGHKS and CDR2 YYEKEE (reference sequence). J lost 5 bases, V lost 4 bases, and 8 bases had no gene match. This CDR3 comprises 14 residues. The CDR3 region has the DNA TGTGCCAGCAGCCCTCGGACAGGGTGGAACGAGCAGTACTTC. Protein product: CASSPRTGWNEQYF.

This clonotype was seen many times. This chain joins TRBV12-3 or TRBV12-4 and TRBJ1-1; 7 bases map to TRBD1. After removal of 6 bases from V and 6 bases from J, the junction contained 7 bases not matched to a gene. This CDR3 is 13 amino acids long. This chain's CDR3 is CASSRQGVPEAFF. CDR3 sequence (DNA): TGTGCCAGCAGCCGACAGGGCGTGCCTGAAGCTTTCTTT.

This clonotype has at least ten counts. This chain uses TRBV6-5 with TRBJ1-1; D is ambiguous. V dropped 6 bases and J dropped 3 bases, with 11 bases sitting between them. The CDR3 covers 13 residues. Germline V gene sequence: CDR1 MNHEY, CDR2 SVGAGI. The DNA for the CDR3 is TGTGCCAGCAGCCCTATCGGGGACACTGAAGCTTTCTTT. It encodes CASSPIGDTEAFF.

The chain combines TRBV5-6 with TRBJ1-2; D may be TRBD1 (5 bases). The CDR3 extends over 14 amino acids. V lost 1 base, J lost 7 bases, and 14 bases lay in between. The germline gives CDR1 SGHDT, CDR2 YYEEEE. CDR3 in DNA: TGTGCCAGCAGCTTGTATTCCGGGGCGCGTGGCTACACCTTC. Its protein is CASSLYSGARGYTF.

This clonotype has a count of ten or more. The V call is TRBV24-1, the J call TRBJ2-2; unclear D gene. Looked up from germline, CDR1 is KGHDR and CDR2 is SFDVKD. This CDR3 region has 12 residues. The V end was cut by 4 bases, the J end by 6 bases, with 5 bases between. The chain's CDR3 is CATSDRPGELFF. As DNA, the CDR3 is TGTGCCACCAGTGACCGCCCCGGGGAGCTGTTTTTT.

This clonotype was observed a handful of times. J is TRBJ2-1 and V is TRBV7-8, with D possibly matching TRBD2 (5 bases). Trimming took 2 bases from V and 4 from J, leaving 12 bases between them. Germline V gene lookup returns CDR1 SGHVS and CDR2 FQNEAQ. The CDR3 length is 15 residues. CDR3 in DNA: TGTGCCAGCAGCTTAACAGAGGGAAGATACAATGAGCAGTTCTTC. Its protein product is CASSLTEGRYNEQFF.

This clonotype was counted between two and nine times. V and J are TRBV6-5 and TRBJ2-1; D unresolved. This CDR3 is built from 13 residues. V was cut by 6 bases and J by 7 bases, with 13 bases left in between. The germline CDR1 and CDR2 sequences are MNHEY and SVGAGI. The CDR3 sequence: CASSPGVQNEQFF. The CDR3 nucleotides read TGTGCCAGCAGCCCTGGGGTGCAGAATGAGCAGTTCTTC.

Written as DNA, the CDR3 is TGTGCCAGCAGCCCACGGAAGGGACTAGCCGGGGAGCTGTTTTTT. Its protein is CASSPRKGLAGELFF. The chain employs TRBV7-3 and TRBJ2-2; 8 nucleotides agree with TRBD2. Germline CDR1 is SGHTA and CDR2 is FQGTGA. The CDR3 extends over 15 amino acids. V lost 5 bases, J lost 6 bases, and 8 bases stayed unmatched.

The chain employs TRBV5-1 and TRBJ2-2; D is ambiguous. V was shortened by 3 bases and J by 1 base, with 10 bases between the two germline ends. This CDR3 has 15 amino acids. Germline values: CDR1 SGHRS, CDR2 YFSETQ. CDR3 bases: TGCGCCAGCAGCTCGACTGGGAAGAACACCGGGGAGCTGTTTTTT. Its protein is CASSSTGKNTGELFF.

This clonotype was counted between two and nine times. V is TRBV6-2 or TRBV6-3 and J is TRBJ2-4; D might be TRBD2 (7 bases). CDR3 size: 17 residues. The V end was cut by 2 bases, the J end by 9 bases, with 23 bases between. The V gene's germline CDR1 is MNHEY and CDR2 SVGEGT. CDR3 amino acids: CASSYAVGRGGQSIQYF. The CDR3 coding sequence is TGTGCCAGCAGTTACGCCGTCGGCAGGGGAGGGCAGAGCATTCAGTACTTC.

The J gene is TRBJ2-3, the V gene TRBV10-3; TRBD2 matches at 14 bases. This CDR3 spans 15 amino acids. The trim removed 8 bases at V and 6 bases at J, leaving 7 bases unmatched. CDR1 is ENHRY, CDR2 SYGVKD, per germline. The CDR3 region has the DNA TGTGCCATCTCTGTGAGGACTAGCGGGAGGGATACGCAGTATTTT. Translated, it gives CAISVRTSGRDTQYF.

This clonotype was picked up many times. The rearrangement joins TRBV11-2 to TRBJ1-5; D gene ambiguous. Germline lookup yields CDR1 SGHAT and CDR2 FQNNGV. Trimming pared 0 bases from V and 0 bases from J, leaving 6 bases between. There are 15 residues in the CDR3. The CDR3 DNA sequence: TGTGCCAGCAGCTTAGATCCGTATAGCAATCAGCCCCAGCATTTT. It is translated as CASSLDPYSNQPQHF.

The chain combines TRBV20-1 with TRBJ2-7; TRBD1 aligns across 7 bases. Looked up from germline, CDR1 is DFQATT and CDR2 is SNEGSKA (reference sequence). The CDR3 is made up of 14 amino acids. J was trimmed by 3 bases and V by 3 bases; bases with no gene match: 8. The CDR3 reads CSARPTGPIYEQYF. CDR3 coding DNA: TGCAGTGCTAGGCCGACAGGGCCTATCTACGAGCAGTACTTC.